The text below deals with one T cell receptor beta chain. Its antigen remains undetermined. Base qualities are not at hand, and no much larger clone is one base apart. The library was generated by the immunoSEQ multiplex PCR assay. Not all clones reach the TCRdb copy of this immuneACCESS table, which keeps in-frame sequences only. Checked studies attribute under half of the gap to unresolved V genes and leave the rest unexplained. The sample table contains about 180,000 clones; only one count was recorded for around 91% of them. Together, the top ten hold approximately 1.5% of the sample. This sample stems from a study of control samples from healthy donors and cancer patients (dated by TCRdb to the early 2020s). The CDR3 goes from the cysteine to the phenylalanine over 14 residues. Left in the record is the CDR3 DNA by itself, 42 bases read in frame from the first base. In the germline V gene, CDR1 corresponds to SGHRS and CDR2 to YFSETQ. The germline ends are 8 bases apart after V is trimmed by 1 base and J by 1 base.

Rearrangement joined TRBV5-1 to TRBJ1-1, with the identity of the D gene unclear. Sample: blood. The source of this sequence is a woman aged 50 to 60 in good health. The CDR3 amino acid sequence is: CASSLNAENTEAFF. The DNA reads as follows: TGCGCCAGCAGCTTGAACGCGGAGAACACTGAAGCTTTCTTT.